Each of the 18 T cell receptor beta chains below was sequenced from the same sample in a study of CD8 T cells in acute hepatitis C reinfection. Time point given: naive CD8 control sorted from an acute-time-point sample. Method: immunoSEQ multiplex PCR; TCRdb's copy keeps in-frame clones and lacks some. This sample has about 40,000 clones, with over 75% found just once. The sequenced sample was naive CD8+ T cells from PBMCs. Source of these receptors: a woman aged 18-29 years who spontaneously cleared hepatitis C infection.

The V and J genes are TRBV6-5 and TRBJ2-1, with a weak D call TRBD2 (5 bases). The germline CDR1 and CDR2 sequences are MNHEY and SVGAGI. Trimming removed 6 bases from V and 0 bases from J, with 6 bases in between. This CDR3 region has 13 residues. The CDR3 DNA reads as TGTGCCAGCAGGGGGAGCTCCTACAATGAGCAGTTCTTC. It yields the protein CASRGSSYNEQFF.

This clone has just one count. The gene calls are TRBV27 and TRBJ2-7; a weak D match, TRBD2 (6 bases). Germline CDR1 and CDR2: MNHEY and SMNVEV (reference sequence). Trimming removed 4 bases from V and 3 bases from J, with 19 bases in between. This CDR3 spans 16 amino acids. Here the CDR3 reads CASSSTPGTGYYEQYF. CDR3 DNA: TGTGCCAGCAGTTCGACTCCCGGGACTGGATACTACGAGCAGTACTTC.

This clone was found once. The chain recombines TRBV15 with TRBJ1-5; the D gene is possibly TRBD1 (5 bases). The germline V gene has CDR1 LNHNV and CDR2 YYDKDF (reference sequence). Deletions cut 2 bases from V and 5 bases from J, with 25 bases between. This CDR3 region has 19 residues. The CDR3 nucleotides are TGTGCCACCAGCAGAAGTCGTAGCGGACAAGACTTAGTTCATCAGCCCCAGCATTTT. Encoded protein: CATSRSRSGQDLVHQPQHF.

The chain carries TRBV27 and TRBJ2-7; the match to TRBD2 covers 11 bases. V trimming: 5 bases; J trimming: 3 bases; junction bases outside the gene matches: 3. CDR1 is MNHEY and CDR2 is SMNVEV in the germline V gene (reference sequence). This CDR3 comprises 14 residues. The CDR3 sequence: CASSAGTSGYEQYF. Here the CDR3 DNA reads TGTGCCAGCAGTGCTGGGACTAGCGGCTACGAGCAGTACTTC.

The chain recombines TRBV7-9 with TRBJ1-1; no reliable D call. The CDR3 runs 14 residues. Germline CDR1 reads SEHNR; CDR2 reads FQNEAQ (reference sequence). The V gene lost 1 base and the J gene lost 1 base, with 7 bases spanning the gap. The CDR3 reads CASSLVDQNTEAFF. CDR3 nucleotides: TGTGCCAGCAGCTTAGTCGACCAGAACACTGAAGCTTTCTTT.

CDR3 sequence (DNA): TGTGCCAGTATGGGCAGCTCGGTGGAGAAACTGTTTTTT. Protein: CASMGSSVEKLFF. This chain links TRBV19 with TRBJ1-4; D uncertain. Trimming stripped 7 bases from V and 11 bases from J, with 17 bases between. The germline CDR1 and CDR2 sequences are LNHDA and SQIVND (reference sequence). The CDR3 sequence is 13 residues long.

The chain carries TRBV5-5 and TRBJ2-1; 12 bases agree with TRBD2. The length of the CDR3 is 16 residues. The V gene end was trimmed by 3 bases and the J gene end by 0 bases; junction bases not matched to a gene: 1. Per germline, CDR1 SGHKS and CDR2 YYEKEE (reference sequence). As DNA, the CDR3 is TGTGCCAGCAGCTCGACTAGCGGGAGCTCCTACAATGAGCAGTTCTTC. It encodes CASSSTSGSSYNEQFF.

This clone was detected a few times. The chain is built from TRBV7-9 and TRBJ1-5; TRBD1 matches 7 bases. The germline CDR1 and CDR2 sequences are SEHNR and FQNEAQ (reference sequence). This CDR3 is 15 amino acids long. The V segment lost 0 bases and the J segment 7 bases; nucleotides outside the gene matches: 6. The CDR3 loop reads CASSLARDSGQPQHF. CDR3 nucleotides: TGTGCCAGCAGCTTAGCGAGGGACAGTGGGCAGCCCCAGCATTTT.

The CDR3 region has the DNA TGCGCCAGCAGCCAAGCTCAGGGGGAGAACACTGAAGCTTTCTTT. Amino acid sequence: CASSQAQGENTEAFF. The genes are TRBV4-1 and TRBJ1-1, with 7 positions matching TRBD1. V shed 1 base, J shed 1 base, and the junction held 3 bases outside the gene matches. CDR1 MGHRA and CDR2 YSYEKL come from the germline V gene. The CDR3 length is 15 residues.

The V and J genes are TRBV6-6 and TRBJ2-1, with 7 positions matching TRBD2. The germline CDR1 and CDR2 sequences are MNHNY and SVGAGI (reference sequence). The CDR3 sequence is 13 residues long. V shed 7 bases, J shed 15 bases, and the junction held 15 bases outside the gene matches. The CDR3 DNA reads TGTGCCAGCACCGTACTAGCGTCTAAGCCAGCGTTCTTC. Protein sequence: CASTVLASKPAFF.

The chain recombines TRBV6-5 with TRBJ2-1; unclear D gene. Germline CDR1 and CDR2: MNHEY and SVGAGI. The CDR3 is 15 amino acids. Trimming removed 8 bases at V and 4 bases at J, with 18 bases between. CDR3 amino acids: CASLPRYSTYNEQFF. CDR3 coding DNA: TGTGCCAGCCTACCACGGTATTCAACTTACAATGAGCAGTTCTTC.

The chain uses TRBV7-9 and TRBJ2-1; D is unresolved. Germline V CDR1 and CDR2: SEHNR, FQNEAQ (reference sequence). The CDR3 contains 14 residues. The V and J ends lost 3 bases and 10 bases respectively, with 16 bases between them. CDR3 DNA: TGTGCCAGCAGCTTGAGGCGGAAGGGTTTGGAGCAGTTCTTC. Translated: CASSLRRKGLEQFF.

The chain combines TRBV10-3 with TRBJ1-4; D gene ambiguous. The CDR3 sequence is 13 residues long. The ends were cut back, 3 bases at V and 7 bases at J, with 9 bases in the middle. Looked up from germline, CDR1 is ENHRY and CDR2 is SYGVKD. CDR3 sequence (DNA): TGTGCCATCAGTGACTATCTGGTTGAAAAACTGTTTTTT. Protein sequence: CAISDYLVEKLFF.

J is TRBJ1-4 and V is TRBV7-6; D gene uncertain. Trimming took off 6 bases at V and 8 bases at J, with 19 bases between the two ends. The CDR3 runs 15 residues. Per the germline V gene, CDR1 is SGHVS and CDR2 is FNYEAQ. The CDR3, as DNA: TGTGCCAGCAGAAAGACGGAGAGGGATCGGGAAAAACTGTTTTTT. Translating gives CASRKTERDREKLFF.

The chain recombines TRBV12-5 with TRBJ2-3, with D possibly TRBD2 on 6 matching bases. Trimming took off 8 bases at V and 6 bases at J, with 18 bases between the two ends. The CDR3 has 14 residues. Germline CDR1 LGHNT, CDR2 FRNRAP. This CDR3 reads CASQLPREQDTQYF. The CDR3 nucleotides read TGTGCTAGTCAACTCCCCCGGGAGCAGGATACGCAGTATTTT.

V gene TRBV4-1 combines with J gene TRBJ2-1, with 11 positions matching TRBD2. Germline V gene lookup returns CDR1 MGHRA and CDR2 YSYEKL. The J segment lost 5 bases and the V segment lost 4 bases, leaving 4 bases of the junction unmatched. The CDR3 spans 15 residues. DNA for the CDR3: TGCGCCAGCAGCCTGGGACTAGCGGCCAACAATGAGCAGTTCTTC. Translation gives CASSLGLAANNEQFF.

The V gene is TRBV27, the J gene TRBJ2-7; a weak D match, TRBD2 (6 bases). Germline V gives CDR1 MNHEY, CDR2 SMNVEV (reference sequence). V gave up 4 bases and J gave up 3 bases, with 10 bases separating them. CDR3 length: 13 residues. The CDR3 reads CASSSGLSYEQYF. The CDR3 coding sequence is TGTGCCAGCAGTTCAGGACTAAGCTACGAGCAGTACTTC.

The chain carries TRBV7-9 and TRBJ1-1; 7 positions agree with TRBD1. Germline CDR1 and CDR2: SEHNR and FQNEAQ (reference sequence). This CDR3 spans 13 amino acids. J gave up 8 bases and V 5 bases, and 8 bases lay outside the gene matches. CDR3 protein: CASSPRGQSEAFF. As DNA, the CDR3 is TGTGCCAGCAGCCCTCGGGGACAGAGCGAAGCTTTCTTT. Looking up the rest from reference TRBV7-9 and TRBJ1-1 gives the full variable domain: DTGVSQNPRHKITKRGQNVTFRCDPISEHNRLYWYRQTLGQGPEFLTYFQNEAQLEKSRLLSDRFSAERPKGSFSTLEIQRTEQGDSAMYLCASSPRGQSEAFFGQGTRLTVV.